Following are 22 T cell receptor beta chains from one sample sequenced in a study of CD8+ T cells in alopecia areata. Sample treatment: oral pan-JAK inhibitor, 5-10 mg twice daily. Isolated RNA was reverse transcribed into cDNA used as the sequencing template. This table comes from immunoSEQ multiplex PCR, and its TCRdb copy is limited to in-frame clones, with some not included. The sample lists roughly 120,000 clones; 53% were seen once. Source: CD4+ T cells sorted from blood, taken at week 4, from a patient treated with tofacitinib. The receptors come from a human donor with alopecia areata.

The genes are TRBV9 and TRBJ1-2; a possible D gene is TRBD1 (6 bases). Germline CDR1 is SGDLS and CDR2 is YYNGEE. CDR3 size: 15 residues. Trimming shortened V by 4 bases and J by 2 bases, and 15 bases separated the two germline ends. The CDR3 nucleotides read TGTGCCAGCAGCCCGTCCCTAACAGGGAACTATGGCTACACCTTC. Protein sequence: CASSPSLTGNYGYTF.

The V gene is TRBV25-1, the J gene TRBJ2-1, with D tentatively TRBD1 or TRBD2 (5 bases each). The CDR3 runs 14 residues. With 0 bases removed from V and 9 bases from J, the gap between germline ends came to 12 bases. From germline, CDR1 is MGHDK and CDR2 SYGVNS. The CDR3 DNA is TGTGCCAGCAGTGAATACTCGGCGAGGGGTGAGCAGTTCTTC. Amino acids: CASSEYSARGEQFF.

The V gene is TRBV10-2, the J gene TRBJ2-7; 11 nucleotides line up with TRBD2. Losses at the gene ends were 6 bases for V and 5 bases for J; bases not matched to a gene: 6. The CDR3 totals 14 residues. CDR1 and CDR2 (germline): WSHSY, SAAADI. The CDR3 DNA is TGCGCCAGCAGACTAGCGGGAGAAGGGCACGAGCAGTACTTC. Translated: CASRLAGEGHEQYF.

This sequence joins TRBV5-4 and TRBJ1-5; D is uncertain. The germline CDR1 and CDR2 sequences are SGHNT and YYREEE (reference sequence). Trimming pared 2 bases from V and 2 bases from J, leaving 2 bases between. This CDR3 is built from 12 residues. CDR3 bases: TGTGCCAGCAGCTTCGGCAATCAGCCCCAGCATTTT. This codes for CASSFGNQPQHF.

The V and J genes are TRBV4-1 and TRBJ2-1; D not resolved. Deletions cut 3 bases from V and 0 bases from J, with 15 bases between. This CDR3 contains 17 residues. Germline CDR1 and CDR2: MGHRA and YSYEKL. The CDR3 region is CASSQVDMGSSYNEQFF. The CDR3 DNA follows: TGCGCCAGCAGCCAGGTGGATATGGGCAGCTCCTACAATGAGCAGTTCTTC.

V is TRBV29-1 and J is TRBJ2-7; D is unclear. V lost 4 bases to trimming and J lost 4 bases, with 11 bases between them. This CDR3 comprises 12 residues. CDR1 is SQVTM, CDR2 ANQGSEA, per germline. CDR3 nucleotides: TGCAGCGTTGTAGGTGACGGGTACGAGCAGTACTTC. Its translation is CSVVGDGYEQYF.

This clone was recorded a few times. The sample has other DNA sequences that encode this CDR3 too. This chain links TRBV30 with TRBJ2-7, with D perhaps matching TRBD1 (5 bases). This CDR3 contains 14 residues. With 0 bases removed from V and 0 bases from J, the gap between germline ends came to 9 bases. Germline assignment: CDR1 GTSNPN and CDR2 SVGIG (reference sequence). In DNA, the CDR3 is TGTGCCTGGAGTGTGTCAGGGAACTCCTACGAGCAGTACTTC. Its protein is CAWSVSGNSYEQYF.

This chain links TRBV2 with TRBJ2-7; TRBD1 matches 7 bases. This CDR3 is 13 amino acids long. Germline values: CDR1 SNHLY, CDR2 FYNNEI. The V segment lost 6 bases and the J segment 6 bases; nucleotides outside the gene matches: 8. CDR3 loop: CASRVLDRREQYF. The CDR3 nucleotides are TGTGCCAGCAGAGTCTTGGACAGGCGCGAGCAGTACTTC.

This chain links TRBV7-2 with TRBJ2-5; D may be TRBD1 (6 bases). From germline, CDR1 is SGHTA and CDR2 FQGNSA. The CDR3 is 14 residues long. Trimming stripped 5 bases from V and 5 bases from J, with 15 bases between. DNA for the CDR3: TGTGCCAGCAGCCTACAGGGCACCGGGGAGACCCAGTACTTC. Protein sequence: CASSLQGTGETQYF.

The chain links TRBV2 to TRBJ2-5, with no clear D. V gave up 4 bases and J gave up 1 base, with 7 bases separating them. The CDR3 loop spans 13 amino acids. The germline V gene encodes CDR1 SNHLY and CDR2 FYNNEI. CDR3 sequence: CASSVRIQETQYF. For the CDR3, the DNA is TGTGCCAGCAGTGTCCGGATCCAAGAGACCCAGTACTTC.

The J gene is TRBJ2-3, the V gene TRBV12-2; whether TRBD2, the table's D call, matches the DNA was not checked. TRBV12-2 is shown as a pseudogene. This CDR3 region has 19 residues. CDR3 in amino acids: CASRPTPLWKRGLTDTQYF. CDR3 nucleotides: TGTGCAAGTCGCCCTACACCACTTTGGAAGCGGGGCCTCACAGATACGCAGTATTTT.

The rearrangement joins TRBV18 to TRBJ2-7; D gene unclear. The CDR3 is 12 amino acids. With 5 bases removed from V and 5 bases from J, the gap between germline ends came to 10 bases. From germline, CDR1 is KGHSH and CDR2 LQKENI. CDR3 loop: CASSLQSHEQYF. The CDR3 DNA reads TGTGCCAGCTCATTACAGTCCCACGAGCAGTACTTC.

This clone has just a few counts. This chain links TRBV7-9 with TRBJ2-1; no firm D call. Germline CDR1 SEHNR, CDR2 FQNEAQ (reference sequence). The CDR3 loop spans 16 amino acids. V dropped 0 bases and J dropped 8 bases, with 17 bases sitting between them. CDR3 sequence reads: CASSLASRSLGDEQFF. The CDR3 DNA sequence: TGTGCCAGCAGCTTAGCCTCAAGGTCCCTTGGGGATGAGCAGTTCTTC.

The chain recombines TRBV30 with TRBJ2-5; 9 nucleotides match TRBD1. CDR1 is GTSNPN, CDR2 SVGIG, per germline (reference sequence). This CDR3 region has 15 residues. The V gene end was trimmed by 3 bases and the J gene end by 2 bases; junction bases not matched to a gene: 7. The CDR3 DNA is TGTGCCTGGAGCCACGGGACAGGGTCGCAAGAGACCCAGTACTTC. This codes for CAWSHGTGSQETQYF.

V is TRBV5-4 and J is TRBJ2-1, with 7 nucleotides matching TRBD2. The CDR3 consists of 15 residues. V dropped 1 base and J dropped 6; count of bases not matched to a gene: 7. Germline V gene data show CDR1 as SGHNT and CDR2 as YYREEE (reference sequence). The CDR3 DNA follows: TGTGCCAGCAGCTTGCTCGGACTAGTCAGCAATGAGCAGTTCTTC. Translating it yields CASSLLGLVSNEQFF. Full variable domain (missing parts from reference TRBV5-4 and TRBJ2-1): ETGVTQSPTHLIKTRGQQVTLRCSSQSGHNTVSWYQQALGQGPQFIFQYYREEENGRGNFPPRFSGLQFPNYSSELNVNALELDDSALYLCASSLLGLVSNEQFFGPGTRLTVL.

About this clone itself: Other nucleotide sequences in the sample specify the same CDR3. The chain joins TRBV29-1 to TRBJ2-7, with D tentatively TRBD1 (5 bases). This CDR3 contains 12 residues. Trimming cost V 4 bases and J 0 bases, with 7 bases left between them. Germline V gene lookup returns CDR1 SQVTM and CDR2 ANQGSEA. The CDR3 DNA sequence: TGCAGCGTTGGGACACACTCCTACGAGCAGTACTTC. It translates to CSVGTHSYEQYF.

The CDR3 nucleotides read TGTGCCAGCAGCTTAGAACCAACCCAACCAGAGACCCAGTACTTC. This sequence encodes CASSLEPTQPETQYF. The V call is TRBV5-4, the J call TRBJ2-5; no reliable D call. CDR3 size: 15 residues. The V end was cut by 2 bases, the J end by 4 bases, with 15 bases between. Looked up from germline, CDR1 is SGHNT and CDR2 is YYREEE (reference sequence).

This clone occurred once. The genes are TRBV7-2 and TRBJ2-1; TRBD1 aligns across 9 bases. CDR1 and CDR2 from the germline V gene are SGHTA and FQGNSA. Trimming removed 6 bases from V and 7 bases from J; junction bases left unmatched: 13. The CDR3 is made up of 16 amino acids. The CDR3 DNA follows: TGTGCCAGCAGTCCGAACAGGGGGCTTCGGGGAAATGAGCAGTTCTTC. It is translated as CASSPNRGLRGNEQFF.

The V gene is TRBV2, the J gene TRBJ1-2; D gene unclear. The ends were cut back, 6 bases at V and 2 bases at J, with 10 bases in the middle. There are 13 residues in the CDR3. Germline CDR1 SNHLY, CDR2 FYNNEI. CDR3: CASSYAVNYGYTF. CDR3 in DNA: TGTGCCAGCAGCTACGCAGTCAACTATGGCTACACCTTC.

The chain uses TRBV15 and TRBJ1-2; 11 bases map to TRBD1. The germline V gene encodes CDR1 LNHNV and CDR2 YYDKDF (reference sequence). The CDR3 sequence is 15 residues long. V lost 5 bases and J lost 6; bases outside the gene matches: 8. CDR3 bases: TGTGCCACCAGCCGGGCCGGGACAGGGGGGCATGGCTACACCTTC. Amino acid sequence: CATSRAGTGGHGYTF.

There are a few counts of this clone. CDR3 sequence: CASMKSTDRDRGPNSPLHF. CDR3 DNA: TGTGCCAGCATGAAATCAACCGACCGGGACAGGGGGCCGAATTCACCCCTCCACTTT. The chain recombines TRBV6-4 with TRBJ1-6; TRBD1 aligns across 12 bases. The V gene's germline CDR1 is MRHNA and CDR2 SNTAGT. The CDR3 covers 19 residues. The junction had 17 bases not matched to a gene; V was cut back by 7 bases and J by 7 bases.

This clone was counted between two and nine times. CDR3 sequence reads: CASSQQGEKLFF. The CDR3 region has the DNA TGTGCCAGCAGCCAACAGGGGGAAAAACTGTTTTTT. The chain recombines TRBV7-8 with TRBJ1-4, with 7 bases fitting TRBD1. Germline V gene lookup returns CDR1 SGHVS and CDR2 FQNEAQ. The ends lost 5 bases at V and 8 bases at J; junction bases unmatched: 2. The CDR3 runs 12 residues.